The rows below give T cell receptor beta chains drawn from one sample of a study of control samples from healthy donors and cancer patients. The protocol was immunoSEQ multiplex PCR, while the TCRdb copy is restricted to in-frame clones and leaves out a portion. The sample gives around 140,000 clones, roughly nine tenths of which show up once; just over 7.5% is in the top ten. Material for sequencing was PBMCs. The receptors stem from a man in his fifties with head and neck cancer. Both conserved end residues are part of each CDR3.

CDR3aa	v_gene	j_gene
CASSLTGLETQYF	TRBV9	TRBJ2-5
CSVSEGMRGYTF	TRBV29-1	TRBJ1-2
CASSQEMYYTDTQYF	TRBV3-1/TRBV3-2	TRBJ2-3
CASSFGGLASPDTQYF	TRBV27	TRBJ2-3
CATSEAGTDYGYTF	TRBV24-1	TRBJ1-2
CASSQDWSSGNTIYF	TRBV4-1	TRBJ1-3
CASSPLAGFSTDTQYF	TRBV19	TRBJ2-3
CASSDSGTGTGELFF	TRBV6-6	TRBJ2-2
CASSPGGWDGNQPQHF	TRBV28	TRBJ1-5
CASSLSPPFREIYSNQPQHF	TRBV11-3	TRBJ1-5
CASSEQGTTGELFF	TRBV2	TRBJ2-2
CASSYNGAYNEQFF	TRBV6-6	TRBJ2-1
CASSRGRYNEQFF	TRBV12-3/TRBV12-4	TRBJ2-1
CASRATQYMNTEAFF	TRBV28	TRBJ1-1
CASSLEGRAYEQYF	TRBV5-1	TRBJ2-7
CARRTAGGNTIYF	TRBV2	TRBJ1-3
CASSSGQGKVYTF	TRBV11-2	TRBJ1-2
CASSLSRTSNEQYF	TRBV5-4	TRBJ2-7
CATSDLKGEGETQYF	TRBV24-1	TRBJ2-5
CASSLLTEYNEQFF	TRBV3-1/TRBV3-2	TRBJ2-1
CASSLEGAGTYGYTF	TRBV7-9	TRBJ1-2
CATSDPRGTGQETQYF	TRBV24-1	TRBJ2-5
CSVEGLAAYNEQFF	TRBV29-1	TRBJ2-1
CASSDKALAGIDKQYF	TRBV25-1	TRBJ2-7
CASIRGGRRETQYF	TRBV28	TRBJ2-5
CASSLDSGTSNTGELFF	TRBV5-1	TRBJ2-2
CAILKGPGTEAFF	TRBV10-3	TRBJ1-1
CASSEGDGPGRTQHF	TRBV2	TRBJ1-5
CASSISTSGSTDTQYF	TRBV19	TRBJ2-3
CASSRGRGQETQYF	TRBV19	TRBJ2-5
CASSQERTAGHDGYTF	TRBV4-1	TRBJ1-2
CASSQVAGGSYEQYF	TRBV3-1/TRBV3-2	TRBJ2-7
CASSLGGQGGEQYF	TRBV7-9	TRBJ2-7
CASSLNMGQGEKLFF	TRBV5-1	TRBJ1-4
CAWARGTEAFF	TRBV30	TRBJ1-1
CASSEQGNYGYTF	TRBV5-1	TRBJ1-2
CATSDSGRGSYEQYF	TRBV24-1	TRBJ2-7
CAISELQGEKTQYF	TRBV10-3	TRBJ2-5
CASSPAGTGAYGYTF	TRBV5-1	TRBJ1-2
CASSERLAGDTDTQYF	TRBV6-1	TRBJ2-3
CASSVRLAGLDTQYF	TRBV9	TRBJ2-3
CAWTPAGKTNQYF	TRBV30	TRBJ2-4
CASSLAASSTDTQYF	TRBV9	TRBJ2-3
CASRGGYDEKLFF	TRBV2	TRBJ1-4
CASSLSVQPQHF	TRBV28	TRBJ1-5
CASSTGFAEAFF	TRBV19	TRBJ1-1
CASSFPGQTRNEQFF	TRBV7-9	TRBJ2-1
CASSFRAYNEQFF	TRBV27	TRBJ2-1
CASSLGRGAYEQYF	TRBV7-9	TRBJ2-7
CASSQLTGVEETQYF	TRBV3-1/TRBV3-2	TRBJ2-5
CASSIPRRGTGELFF	TRBV19	TRBJ2-2
CASSEVRGGETQYF	TRBV2	TRBJ2-5
CASSTPGQGVNSPLHF	TRBV28	TRBJ1-6
CASSPLETQYF	TRBV2	TRBJ2-5
CASSHFSAGRYGYTF	TRBV4-2	TRBJ1-2